The rows below give T cell receptor beta chains drawn from one sample of a study of cytomegalovirus exposure and HLA in healthy donors. Here immunoSEQ multiplex PCR was the method, and the copy in TCRdb shows in-frame clones only, minus some. This sample yields approximately 100,000 clones, of which approximately 70% are seen a single time; 5.4% belongs to the top ten. Specimen: PBMCs. Receptors originate from a woman in her seventies in good health and CMV-seropositive. CDR3s include the opening cysteine and the closing phenylalanine or tryptophan. A D gene is named only where the DNA matches it firmly. Clone size is not always given. Where it is, it says once, few, many or a class for expanded clones.

clone_size j_call d_call v_call cdr3_aa cdr3_nt
few TRBJ2-1 TRBD2 TRBV7-3 CASSPSGGPYNEQFF TGTGCCAGCAGCCCTTCGGGGGGACCCTACAATGAGCAGTTCTTC
NA TRBJ2-4 NA TRBV15 CATSRSGVAKNIQYF TGTGCCACCAGCAGGTCGGGGGTAGCCAAAAACATTCAGTACTTC
NA TRBJ1-3 TRBD1 TRBV10-3 CAIGTAGNTIYF TGTGCCATAGGGACAGCTGGAAACACCATATATTTT
NA TRBJ2-2 NA TRBV7-9 CASSWDTTTGELFF TGTGCCAGCAGCTGGGACACCACCACCGGGGAGCTGTTTTTT
NA TRBJ2-5 TRBD2 TRBV4-1 CASSQDGLAGVMETQYF TGCGCCAGCAGCCAGGACGGGCTAGCGGGGGTGATGGAGACCCAGTACTTC
NA TRBJ1-1 NA TRBV29-1 CSVWTAMNTEAFF TGCAGCGTTTGGACAGCTATGAACACTGAAGCTTTCTTT
NA TRBJ2-7 NA TRBV29-1 CSVYEGKEQYF TGCAGCGTTTATGAGGGTAAGGAGCAGTACTTC
few TRBJ2-7 TRBD2 TRBV10-2 CASRLAGGTYEQYF TGCGCCAGCAGACTAGCGGGGGGGACCTACGAGCAGTACTTC
few TRBJ1-1 TRBD1 TRBV30 CAWTGGQDTEAFF TGTGCCTGGACAGGGGGCCAGGACACTGAAGCTTTCTTT
few TRBJ1-1 NA TRBV19 CASSRHLNTEAFF TGTGCCAGTAGTAGACACCTGAACACTGAAGCTTTCTTT
NA TRBJ1-1 TRBD1 TRBV2 CASRTGPMNTEAFF TGTGCCAGCCGGACAGGCCCCATGAACACTGAAGCTTTCTTT
NA TRBJ2-3 TRBD2 TRBV5-1 CASSLGGDYLFDTQYF TGCGCCAGCAGCTTGGGGGGGGACTACTTATTCGATACGCAGTATTTT
NA TRBJ2-7 TRBD1 TRBV5-1 CASSWTGGNYEQYF TGCGCCAGCAGCTGGACAGGGGGGAACTACGAGCAGTACTTC
NA TRBJ1-4 TRBD1 TRBV5-1 CASSSTGDTNEKLFF TGCGCCAGCAGTTCCACAGGGGACACTAATGAAAAACTGTTTTTT
NA TRBJ2-7 TRBD1 TRBV7-6 CASSLGGTGTSGEQYF TGTGCCAGCAGCTTAGGAGGGACAGGGACATCAGGCGAGCAGTACTTC
NA TRBJ1-2 TRBD1 TRBV5-6 CASSLGQGAGYGYTF TGTGCCAGCAGCTTGGGACAGGGGGCAGGCTATGGCTACACCTTC
NA TRBJ1-1 NA TRBV6-5 CASSYKAGTEAFF TGTGCCAGCAGTTATAAAGCGGGCACTGAAGCTTTCTTT